This TCR beta chain derives from a study of blood T cell repertoires in COVID-19. Study-level information: Collection of acute and convalescent COVID-19 samples took place in the United States, Italy and Spain.

This clone occurred many times. In assigning cohorts, the study relied on participant-reported clinical history. The trim removed 6 bases at V and 5 bases at J, leaving 15 bases unmatched. The CDR3 runs to 16 residues. CDR1 and CDR2 from the germline V gene are MNHNY and SVGAGI (reference sequence). TCRdb's table, derived via immunoSEQ multiplex PCR, lists solely in-frame clones and lacks some. The repertoire holds about 220,000 clones, roughly four fifths seen once, with around 4.6% in the top ten. Specimen: PBMCs or T cells enriched from blood (not recorded which). The gene calls are TRBV6-6 and TRBJ1-2; 7 nucleotides match TRBD1. The receptor was isolated from a woman between 50 and 59 years old who had been exposed to COVID-19. The CDR3 spells CASRTSRQGMVYGYTF. As DNA, the CDR3 is TGTGCCAGCAGAACAAGTAGACAGGGAATGGTGTATGGCTACACCTTC.